This T cell receptor beta chain is drawn from a study of vaccination and CD4 T cells after COVID-19. With the Oncomine TCR Beta short-read assay, DNA from cultured CD4+ T cells was sequenced. TCRdb re-called the PCR reads with MiXCR, one entry per CDR3 protein. Of a few thousand distinct CDR3 sequences in the sample, approximately 24% were seen once. Relative to its sample, this clonotype is hyperexpanded. Its antigen remains unknown. The study, taken as a whole, reports: Researchers looked at relatively few convalescent patients and had no early post-infection timepoints.

Noted treatment: approximately 9-day PBMC culture with coronavirus spike peptide pools or control peptides (ViraFEST assay). Trimming shortened V by 1 base and J by 2 bases, and 8 bases separated the two germline ends. Looked up from germline, CDR1 is SEHNR and CDR2 is FQNEAQ (reference sequence). The CDR3 consists of 14 residues. The source was CD4+ T cells from blood, cultured in vitro, collected after SARS-CoV-2 vaccination. V and J are TRBV7-9 and TRBJ1-2, with a possible D match to TRBD1 (5 bases). The source of this sequence is a human donor who had recovered from COVID-19. The CDR3 region has the DNA TGTGCCAGCAGCTTAGTATCAGGGAACTATGGCTACACCTTC. The encoded protein is CASSLVSGNYGYTF.